The clone carrying this T cell receptor beta chain turned up a few times. The sample comes from a study of T-cell reconstitution after alpha-beta-depleted transplantation in children. Unique molecular identifiers were built into the TCRbeta library. TCRdb used MiXCR to reprocess the PCR reads, holding one entry per CDR3 protein. The data show about 340,000 distinct CDR3 sequences, around a tenth seen once. Between the trimmed V and J ends, which lost 5 bases and 6 bases, there was a span of 15 bases. CDR3 length: 13 amino acids. Germline V gene sequence: CDR1 SGHDT, CDR2 YYEEEE. This sample comprised PBMCs from the stem cell graft donor, obtained from the stem cell graft. The sequence derives from a human donor who donated a stem cell graft to a child with acute lymphoblastic leukemia. The chain links TRBV5-6 to TRBJ2-7; possible D gene TRBD1, 5 bases. Written as DNA, the CDR3 is TGTGCCAGCAGTCTAGGGGATCCTCGCGAGCAGTACTTC. It yields the protein CASSLGDPREQYF.